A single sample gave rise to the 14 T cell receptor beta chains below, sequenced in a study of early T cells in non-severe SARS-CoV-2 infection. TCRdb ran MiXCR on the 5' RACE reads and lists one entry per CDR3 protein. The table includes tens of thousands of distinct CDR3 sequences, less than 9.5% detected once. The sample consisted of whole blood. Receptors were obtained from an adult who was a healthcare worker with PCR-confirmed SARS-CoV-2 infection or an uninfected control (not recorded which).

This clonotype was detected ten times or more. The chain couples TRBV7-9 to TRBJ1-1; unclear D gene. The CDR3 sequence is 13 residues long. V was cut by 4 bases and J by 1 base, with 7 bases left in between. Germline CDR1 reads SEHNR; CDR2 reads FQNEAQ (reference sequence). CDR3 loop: CASSSQANTEAFF. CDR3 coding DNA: TGTGCCAGCAGCTCCCAGGCGAACACTGAAGCTTTCTTT. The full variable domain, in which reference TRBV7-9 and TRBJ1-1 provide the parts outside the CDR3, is DTGVSQNPRHKITKRGQNVTFRCDPISEHNRLYWYRQTLGQGPEFLTYFQNEAQLEKSRLLSDRFSAERPKGSFSTLEIQRTEQGDSAMYLCASSSQANTEAFFGQGTRLTVV.

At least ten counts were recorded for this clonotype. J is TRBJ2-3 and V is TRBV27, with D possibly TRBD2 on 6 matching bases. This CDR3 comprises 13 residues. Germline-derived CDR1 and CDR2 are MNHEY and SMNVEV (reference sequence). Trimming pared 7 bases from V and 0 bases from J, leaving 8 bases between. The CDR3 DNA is TGTGCCAGCACAGGACTAAGCACAGATACGCAGTATTTT. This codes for CASTGLSTDTQYF.

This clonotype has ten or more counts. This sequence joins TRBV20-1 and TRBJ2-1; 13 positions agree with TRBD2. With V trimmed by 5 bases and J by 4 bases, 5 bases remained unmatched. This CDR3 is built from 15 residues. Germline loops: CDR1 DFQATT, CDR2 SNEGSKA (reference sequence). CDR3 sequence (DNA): TGCAGTGCTTCCCGACTAGCGGGGGGATACAATGAGCAGTTCTTC. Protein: CSASRLAGGYNEQFF.

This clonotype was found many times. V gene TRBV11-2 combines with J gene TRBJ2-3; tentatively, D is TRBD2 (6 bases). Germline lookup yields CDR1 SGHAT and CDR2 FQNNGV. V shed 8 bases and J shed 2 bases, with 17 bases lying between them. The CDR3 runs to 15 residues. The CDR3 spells CASYTSLGNTDTQYF. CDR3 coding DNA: TGTGCCAGCTATACTAGCCTAGGGAACACAGATACGCAGTATTTT.

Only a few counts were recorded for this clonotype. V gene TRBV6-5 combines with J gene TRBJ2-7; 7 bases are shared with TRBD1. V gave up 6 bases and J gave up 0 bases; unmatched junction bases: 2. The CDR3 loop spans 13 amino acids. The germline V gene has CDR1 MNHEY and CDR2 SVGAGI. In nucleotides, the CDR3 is TGTGCCAGCAGCAACAGGGGCTCCTACGAGCAGTACTTC. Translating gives CASSNRGSYEQYF.

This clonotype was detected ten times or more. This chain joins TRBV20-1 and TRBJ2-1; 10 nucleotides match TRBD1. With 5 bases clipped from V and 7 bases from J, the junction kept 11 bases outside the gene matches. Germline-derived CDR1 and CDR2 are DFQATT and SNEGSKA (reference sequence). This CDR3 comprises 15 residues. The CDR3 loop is CSAGSGTGVLNEQFF. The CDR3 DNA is TGCAGTGCTGGTTCCGGGACAGGGGTGTTGAATGAGCAGTTCTTC.

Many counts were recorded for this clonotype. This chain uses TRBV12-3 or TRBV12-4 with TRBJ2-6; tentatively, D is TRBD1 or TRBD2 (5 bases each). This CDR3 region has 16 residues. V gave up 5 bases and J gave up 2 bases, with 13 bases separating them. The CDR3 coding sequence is TGTGCCAGCAGTGTTCCCGGGGCGGCTGGGGCCAACGTCCTGACTTTC. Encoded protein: CASSVPGAAGANVLTF.

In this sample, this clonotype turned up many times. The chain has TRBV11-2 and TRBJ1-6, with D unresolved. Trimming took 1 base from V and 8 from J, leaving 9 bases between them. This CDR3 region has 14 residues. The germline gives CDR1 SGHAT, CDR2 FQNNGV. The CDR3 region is CASSLGAGDSPLHF. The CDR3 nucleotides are TGTGCCAGCAGCTTAGGAGCAGGCGATTCACCCCTCCACTTT.

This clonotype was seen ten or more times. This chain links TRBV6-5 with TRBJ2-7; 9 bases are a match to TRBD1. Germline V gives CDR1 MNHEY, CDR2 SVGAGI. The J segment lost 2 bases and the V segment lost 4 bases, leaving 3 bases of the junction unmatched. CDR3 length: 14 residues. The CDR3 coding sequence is TGTGCCAGCAGTTCGTGGACAGGGGCCTACGAGCAGTACTTC. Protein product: CASSSWTGAYEQYF.

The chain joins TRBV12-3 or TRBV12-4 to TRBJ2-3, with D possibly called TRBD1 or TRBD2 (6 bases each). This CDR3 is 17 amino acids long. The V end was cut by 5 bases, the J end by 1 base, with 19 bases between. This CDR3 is CASSPPGAGWGTDTQYF. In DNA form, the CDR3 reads TGTGCCAGCAGTCCCCCGGGGGCTGGGTGGGGCACAGATACGCAGTATTTT.

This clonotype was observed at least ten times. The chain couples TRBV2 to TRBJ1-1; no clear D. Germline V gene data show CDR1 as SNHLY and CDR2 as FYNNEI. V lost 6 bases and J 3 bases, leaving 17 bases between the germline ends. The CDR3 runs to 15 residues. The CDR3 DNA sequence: TGTGCCAGCAGCGCCCGCCTCGCTGTCCACACTGAAGCTTTCTTT. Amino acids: CASSARLAVHTEAFF. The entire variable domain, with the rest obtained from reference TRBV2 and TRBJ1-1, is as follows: EPEVTQTPSHQVTQMGQEVILRCVPISNHLYFYWYRQILGQKVEFLVSFYNNEISEKSEIFDDQFSVERPDGSNFTLKIRSTKLEDSAMYFCASSARLAVHTEAFFGQGTRLTVV.

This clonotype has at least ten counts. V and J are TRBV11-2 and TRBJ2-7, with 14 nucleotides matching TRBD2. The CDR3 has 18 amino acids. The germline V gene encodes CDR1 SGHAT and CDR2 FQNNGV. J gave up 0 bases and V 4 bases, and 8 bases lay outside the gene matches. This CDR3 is CASSSGTSGRYSSYEQYF. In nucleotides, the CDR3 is TGTGCCAGCAGCTCCGGGACTAGCGGGAGATATAGCTCCTACGAGCAGTACTTC.

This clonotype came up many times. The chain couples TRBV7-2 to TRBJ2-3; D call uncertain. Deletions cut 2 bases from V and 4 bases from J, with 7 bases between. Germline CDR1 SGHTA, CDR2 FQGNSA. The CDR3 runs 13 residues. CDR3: CASSLNGPDTQYF. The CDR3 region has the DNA TGTGCCAGCAGCTTAAATGGGCCAGATACGCAGTATTTT.

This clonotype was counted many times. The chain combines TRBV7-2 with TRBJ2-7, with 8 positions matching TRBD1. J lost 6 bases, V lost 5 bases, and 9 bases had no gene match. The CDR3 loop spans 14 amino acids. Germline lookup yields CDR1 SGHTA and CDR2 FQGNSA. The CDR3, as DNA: TGTGCCAGCAGCCTCCCCGGGACAGGAGGCGAGCAGTACTTC. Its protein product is CASSLPGTGGEQYF.